The clone carrying this TCR beta chain was picked up a small number of times. Antigen specificity is unknown. One entry per CDR3 protein, called by TCRdb with MiXCR from the RT-PCR reads. The data hold about 650,000 distinct CDR3 sequences, with around 15% observed a single time. This specimen belongs to a study of response to subunit inactivated influenza vaccine. Study conclusions and caveats: Every seasonal influenza vaccination brings in few new T cells, the authors suggested.

Germline CDR1 MRHNA, CDR2 SNTAGT. CDR3 length: 13 residues. Trimming took off 6 bases at V and 2 bases at J, with 10 bases between the two ends. The source of this sequence is a man aged 45-60 years who received an inactivated influenza vaccine. This material consisted of PBMCs from blood, taken less than 15 days before vaccination. This rearrangement joins TRBV6-4 to TRBJ1-1; D may be TRBD1 (6 bases). As DNA, the CDR3 is TGTGCCAGCAGGTTGACAGGTAACACTGAAGCTTTCTTT. Protein sequence: CASRLTGNTEAFF.